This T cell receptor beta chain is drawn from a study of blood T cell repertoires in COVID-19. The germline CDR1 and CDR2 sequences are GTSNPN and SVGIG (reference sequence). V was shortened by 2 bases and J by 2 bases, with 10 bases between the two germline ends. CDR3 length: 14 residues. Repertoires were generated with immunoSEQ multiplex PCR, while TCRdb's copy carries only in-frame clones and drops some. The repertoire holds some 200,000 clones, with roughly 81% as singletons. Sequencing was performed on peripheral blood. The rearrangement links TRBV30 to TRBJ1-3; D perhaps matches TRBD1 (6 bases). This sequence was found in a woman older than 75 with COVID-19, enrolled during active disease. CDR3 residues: CAWSFGGPGNTIYF. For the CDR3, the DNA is TGTGCCTGGAGTTTCGGGGGGCCTGGAAACACCATATATTTT.